This record covers a single T cell receptor (beta chain). Its antigen remains unknown. Isolated RNA was reverse transcribed in full, so expressed TCRB transcripts were sequenced. Naive, central memory and regulatory T cell samples produced a mean of roughly 3.9 million reads. Libraries were prepared by immunoSEQ multiplex PCR; TCRdb keeps only in-frame clonotypes and omits some of them. The repertoire has 810,000 or so clones, roughly 15% of them found once; the top ten carry around 0.02%. This record comes from a study of beta chain features in type 1 diabetes. Study details: Sorted cells from all samples, numbering almost 110 million, were examined. Study results and caveats: Whether HLA type influences TCRB rearrangement remained unresolved here. When Type 1 diabetes patients were examined, their TCRB CDR3s proved moderately but significantly shorter in all four CD4+ subsets.

Germline V gene data show CDR1 as SEHNR and CDR2 as FQNEAQ (reference sequence). The CDR3 extends over 16 amino acids. Deletions cut 5 bases from V and 0 bases from J, with 14 bases between. This sequence joins TRBV7-9 and TRBJ1-3, with D possibly being TRBD1 (5 bases). The receptor was isolated from a woman aged 18-35 years in good health. Sequencing input: naive CD4+ T cells from blood. CDR3 protein: CASSPPGGVSGNTIYF. In DNA form, the CDR3 reads TGTGCCAGCAGCCCCCCGGGGGGGGTCTCTGGAAACACCATATATTTT.